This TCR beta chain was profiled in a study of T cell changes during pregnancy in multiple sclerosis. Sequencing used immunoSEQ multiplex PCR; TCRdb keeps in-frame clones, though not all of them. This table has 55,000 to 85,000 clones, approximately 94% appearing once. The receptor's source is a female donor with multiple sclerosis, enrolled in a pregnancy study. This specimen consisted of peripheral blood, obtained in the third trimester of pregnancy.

CDR3 in DNA: TGCGCCAGCAGCTTGAACACAGGTAGTAATGAAAAACTGTTTTTT. This encodes CASSLNTGSNEKLFF. The V and J genes are TRBV5-1 and TRBJ1-4, with D maybe TRBD1 (5 bases). Germline V gives CDR1 SGHRS, CDR2 YFSETQ. This CDR3 comprises 15 residues. Trimming took off 1 base at V and 4 bases at J, with 11 bases between the two ends.